This is a list of T cell receptor beta chains from one sample in a study of beta chain features in type 1 diabetes. Here immunoSEQ multiplex PCR was the method, and the copy in TCRdb shows in-frame clones only, minus some. The sample comprises 150,000 or so clones, about 63% of which are singletons, and around 0.096% rests with the top ten. The sequencing sample was made of naive CD4+ T cells from blood. The receptors stem from a man aged 25 to 40 with type 1 diabetes. Each CDR3 is given with its conserved first and last residue. Each record gives: D gene, V gene, clone size, J gene, CDR3 protein, CDR3 DNA. D genes are given only for firm matches. The size entry is marked missing in some rows and otherwise reads once, few, many or a size class.

>TRBD2|TRBV30|NA|TRBJ2-1
CAWSVIGGGGLYNEQFF
TGTGCCTGGAGTGTTATTGGAGGCGGGGGACTTTACAATGAGCAGTTCTTC
>TRBD1|TRBV5-6|NA|TRBJ2-7
CASSRDRVGEQYF
TGTGCCAGCAGCAGGGACAGGGTCGGCGAGCAGTACTTC
>TRBD1|TRBV29-1|NA|TRBJ1-2
CSVVGRGLHGYTF
TGCAGCGTTGTAGGCAGGGGGCTTCATGGCTACACCTTC
>NA|TRBV10-3|NA|TRBJ2-3
CAIRDHLAGDTQYF
TGTGCCATCAGGGACCACCTGGCGGGAGATACGCAGTATTTT
>TRBD1|TRBV7-2|few|TRBJ2-5
CASIQERGREETQYF
TGTGCCAGCATCCAAGAAAGGGGGCGTGAGGAGACCCAGTACTTC
>NA|TRBV19|NA|TRBJ1-5
CASSMAPGMGHQPQHF
TGTGCCAGTAGTATGGCCCCGGGCATGGGGCATCAGCCCCAGCATTTT
>NA|TRBV29-1|NA|TRBJ2-1
CSASVNNEQFF
TGCAGCGCCTCAGTCAACAATGAGCAGTTCTTC
>NA|TRBV7-2|NA|TRBJ1-2
CASSLALHQNFNYGYTF
TGTGCCAGCAGCTTAGCGCTCCATCAGAACTTTAACTATGGCTACACCTTC
>TRBD1|TRBV29-1|NA|TRBJ1-1
CSVGRGPTEAFF
TGCAGCGTTGGAAGGGGGCCCACTGAAGCTTTCTTT
>TRBD1|TRBV29-1|NA|TRBJ1-1
CSVATGVLNTEAFF
TGCAGCGTTGCTACAGGGGTCCTGAACACTGAAGCTTTCTTT
>NA|TRBV30|NA|TRBJ2-5
CAWSEEETQYF
TGTGCCTGGAGTGAGGAAGAGACCCAGTACTTC
>TRBD1|TRBV13|few|TRBJ2-3
CASSSDRGKDTQYF
TGTGCCAGCAGCTCCGACAGGGGTAAAGATACGCAGTATTTT
>TRBD2|TRBV25-1|NA|TRBJ2-7
CASSPSGGAHEQYF
TGTGCCAGCAGCCCTAGCGGGGGGGCCCACGAGCAGTACTTC
>NA|TRBV11-2|NA|TRBJ2-4
CASRGVGQLAKNIQYF
TGTGCCAGCAGGGGCGTAGGACAGCTAGCCAAAAACATTCAGTACTTC
>NA|TRBV13|NA|TRBJ2-7
CASSLGSSYEQYF
TGTGCCAGCAGCTTAGGTTCATCCTACGAGCAGTACTTC
>NA|TRBV20-1|once|TRBJ1-1
CSARGGAEAFF
TGCAGTGCTAGAGGGGGGGCGGAAGCTTTCTTT
>TRBD1|TRBV10-3|NA|TRBJ1-1
CAINFDRDTEAFF
TGTGCCATCAACTTCGACAGGGACACTGAAGCTTTCTTT
>TRBD1|TRBV11-2|NA|TRBJ2-7
CASSLEEGAEQYF
TGTGCCAGCAGCTTAGAAGAGGGGGCCGAGCAGTACTTC
>NA|TRBV29-1|few|TRBJ2-6
CSVEGQSGANVLTF
TGCAGCGTTGAGGGGCAGTCTGGGGCCAACGTCCTGACTTTC
>TRBD2|TRBV6-5|few|TRBJ2-1
CASTGGPYNEQFF
TGTGCCAGCACGGGGGGGCCCTACAATGAGCAGTTCTTC
>NA|TRBV7-2|NA|TRBJ2-7
CASSLALGRSYEQYF
TGTGCCAGCAGCTTAGCGTTGGGGAGGTCCTACGAGCAGTACTTC
>NA|TRBV28|NA|TRBJ2-7
CASSLGTVHF
TGTGCCAGCAGTTTGGGGACGGTGCACTTC